This TCR beta chain was identified during a study of molecular identifiers for immune sequencing clone quantification. Study overall: Replicate RNA from 20,000 or 100,000 naive CD8 T cells formed five aliquots; four were sequenced.

Between the trimmed V and J ends, which lost 3 bases and 3 bases, there was a span of 5 bases. Germline CDR1 SQVTM, CDR2 ANQGSEA. This CDR3 has 12 residues. The use of previously described methods and listed TCR primers produced the bulk TCR libraries. Each CDR3 protein gets one entry after TCRdb re-called the PCR reads with MiXCR. The data hold roughly 93,000 distinct CDR3 sequences, with 20% to 30% observed a single time. This clonotype has at least ten counts. J is TRBJ2-2 and V is TRBV29-1; D uncertain. Sequencing was performed on naive CD8+ T cells from blood, with Jurkat cell RNA spiked in. Subset specified: FACS-sorted CD8+CD4-CCR7+CD45RA+ naive T cells. The clonotype was recovered from a human donor in good health. Some libraries in this study had Jurkat cell RNA spiked in. For the CDR3, the DNA is TGCAGCGTTGAGTCAGACACCGGGGAGCTGTTTTTT. This gives the protein CSVESDTGELFF.